This entry lists 11 T cell receptor beta chains sequenced from one sample in a study of cytomegalovirus exposure and HLA in healthy donors. Researchers ran the PCR with 60 Vbeta and 13 Jbeta primers. Profiled with immunoSEQ multiplex PCR; TCRdb holds only in-frame clones, not every one. The sample has about 170,000 clones, around 80% seen once. Input material: PBMCs. The receptor set was obtained from a woman aged 25 to 39 in good health and CMV-seropositive.

This chain connects TRBV19 to TRBJ1-2; D gene ambiguous. Germline V gives CDR1 LNHDA, CDR2 SQIVND (reference sequence). The V end lost 11 bases, the J end lost 1 base, and 17 bases lay between the germline ends. The CDR3 covers 14 residues. This CDR3 is CAAGVGSHNYGYTF. The CDR3 DNA reads as TGTGCCGCGGGAGTGGGGTCCCATAACTATGGCTACACCTTC.

The rearrangement joins TRBV7-6 to TRBJ1-1; 10 bases fit TRBD1. The CDR3 runs to 18 residues. Germline lookup yields CDR1 SGHVS and CDR2 FNYEAQ. Losses at the gene ends were 3 bases for V and 6 bases for J; bases not matched to a gene: 16. Here the CDR3 DNA reads TGTGCCAGCAGCTTCCCCATAGGGACAGGGGACACTGGGGCTGAAGCTTTCTTT. This encodes CASSFPIGTGDTGAEAFF.

This chain joins TRBV2 and TRBJ1-5; tentative D call: TRBD1 (5 bases). CDR1 SNHLY and CDR2 FYNNEI come from the germline V gene. CDR3 length: 13 residues. V was clipped by 6 bases and J by 3 bases, with 9 bases between them. CDR3 DNA sequence: TGTGCCAGCAGAAGGGGCGACAATCAGCCCCAGCATTTT. Its translation: CASRRGDNQPQHF.

This chain uses TRBV5-1 with TRBJ1-1; 7 bases line up with TRBD1. The CDR3 covers 16 residues. The germline CDR1 and CDR2 sequences are SGHRS and YFSETQ. The junction had 9 bases not matched to a gene; V was cut back by 1 base and J by 3 bases. The CDR3 nucleotides read TGCGCCAGCAGCTTGAGGGCAGGGGGTATGGACACTGAAGCTTTCTTT. Its translation is CASSLRAGGMDTEAFF.

The sample holds a few counts of this clone. This rearrangement joins TRBV30 to TRBJ1-4; possible D gene TRBD1, 5 bases. With 1 base removed from V and 7 bases from J, the gap between germline ends came to 10 bases. The CDR3 has 13 residues. CDR1 and CDR2 (germline): GTSNPN, SVGIG (reference sequence). The CDR3 region has the DNA TGTGCCTGGAGTGAGGGGCAGGGTGAAAAACTGTTTTTT. Translating gives CAWSEGQGEKLFF.

V usage is TRBV27 and J usage is TRBJ2-7, with D maybe TRBD1 (5 bases). The CDR3 loop spans 14 amino acids. The V and J ends lost 2 bases and 1 base respectively, with 9 bases between them. Looked up from germline, CDR1 is MNHEY and CDR2 is SMNVEV (reference sequence). This CDR3 is CASSLIGESYEQYF. The CDR3 DNA sequence: TGTGCCAGCAGTTTAATAGGGGAATCCTACGAGCAGTACTTC.

V and J are TRBV9 and TRBJ1-1; D gene uncertain. The CDR3 runs to 15 residues. V was trimmed by 0 bases and J by 1 base, leaving 10 bases between them. The germline gives CDR1 SGDLS, CDR2 YYNGEE. CDR3 amino acids: CASSVEIEGNTEAFF. CDR3 bases: TGTGCCAGCAGCGTAGAGATCGAGGGGAACACTGAAGCTTTCTTT.

This chain connects TRBV7-4 to TRBJ1-1, with D perhaps TRBD1 (6 bases). CDR3 size: 15 residues. The germline V and J ends were trimmed by 5 bases and 3 bases, with 16 bases remaining between them. CDR1 and CDR2 from the germline V gene are SGHVT and SQSDAQ. CDR3 protein: CASSPVGEGDTEAFF. CDR3 coding DNA: TGTGCCAGCAGCCCAGTGGGGGAGGGGGACACTGAAGCTTTCTTT.

The J gene is TRBJ2-7, the V gene TRBV5-6; 10 bases align to TRBD1. Per the germline V gene, CDR1 is SGHDT and CDR2 is YYEEEE. The CDR3 contains 16 residues. With V trimmed by 4 bases and J by 2 bases, 9 bases remained unmatched. The DNA of the CDR3 is TGTGCCAGCAGCGAACCCTTGACAGGGGGCCCCTACGAGCAGTACTTC. Translation: CASSEPLTGGPYEQYF.

The rearrangement joins TRBV5-1 to TRBJ1-2; 7 nucleotides match TRBD1. Trimming removed 4 bases from V and 0 bases from J; junction bases left unmatched: 3. This CDR3 spans 14 amino acids. Germline V gene lookup returns CDR1 SGHRS and CDR2 YFSETQ. This CDR3 reads CASSAGTANYGYTF. The CDR3 DNA is TGCGCCAGCAGCGCCGGGACAGCTAACTATGGCTACACCTTC.

The chain links TRBV27 to TRBJ1-6, with D unresolved. This CDR3 has 16 residues. The germline CDR1 and CDR2 sequences are MNHEY and SMNVEV (reference sequence). Between the trimmed V and J ends, which lost 0 bases and 4 bases, there was a span of 10 bases. CDR3 in amino acids: CASSLSSPLYNSPLHF. The CDR3 region has the DNA TGTGCCAGCAGTTTATCTTCCCCATTGTATAATTCACCCCTCCACTTT.